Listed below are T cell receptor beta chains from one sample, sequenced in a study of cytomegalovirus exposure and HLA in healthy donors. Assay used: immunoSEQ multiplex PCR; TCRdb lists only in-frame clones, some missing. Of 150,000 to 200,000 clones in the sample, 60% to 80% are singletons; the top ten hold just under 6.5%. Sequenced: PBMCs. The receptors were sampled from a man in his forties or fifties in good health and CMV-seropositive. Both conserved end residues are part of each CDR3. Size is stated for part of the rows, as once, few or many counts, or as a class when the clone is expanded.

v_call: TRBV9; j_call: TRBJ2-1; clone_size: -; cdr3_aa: CASSGSVGLREQFF
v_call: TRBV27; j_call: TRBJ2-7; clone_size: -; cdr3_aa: CASRRFGTGVHEQYF
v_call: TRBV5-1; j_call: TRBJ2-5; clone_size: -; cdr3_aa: CASSSGLAGGETQYF
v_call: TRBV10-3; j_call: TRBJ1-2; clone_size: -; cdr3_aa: CAISEAPAYGYTF
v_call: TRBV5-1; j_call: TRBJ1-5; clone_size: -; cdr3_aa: CASSGQGADASNQPQHF
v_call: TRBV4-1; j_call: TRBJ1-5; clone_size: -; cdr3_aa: CASSQDRGAQPQHF
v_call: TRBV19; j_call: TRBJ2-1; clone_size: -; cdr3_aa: CASSIDLAGPYNEQFF
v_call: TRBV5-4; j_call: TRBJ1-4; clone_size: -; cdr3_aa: CASSPTGGRTDEKLFF
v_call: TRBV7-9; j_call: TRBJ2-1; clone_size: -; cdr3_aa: CASSQMGLAGGRRRDEQFF
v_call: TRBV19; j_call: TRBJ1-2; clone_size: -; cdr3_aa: CASRNDEQGAKGYTF
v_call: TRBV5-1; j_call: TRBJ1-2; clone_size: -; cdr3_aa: CASSMRDRGDYGYTF
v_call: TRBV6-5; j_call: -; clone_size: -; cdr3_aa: CASTLAGGHEQYF
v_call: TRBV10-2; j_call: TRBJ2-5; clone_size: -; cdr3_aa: CASSESVAGGLETQYF
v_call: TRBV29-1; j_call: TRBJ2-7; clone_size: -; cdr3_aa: CSVGGRDRGISYEQYF
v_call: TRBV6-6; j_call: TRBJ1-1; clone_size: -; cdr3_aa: CASSYFDGGNTEAFF
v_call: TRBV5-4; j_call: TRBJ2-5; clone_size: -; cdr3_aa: CASSLNRGGETQYF
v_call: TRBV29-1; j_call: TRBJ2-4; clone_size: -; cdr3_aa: CSVEGVTGDGYLAKNIQYF
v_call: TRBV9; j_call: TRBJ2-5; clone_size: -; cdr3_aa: CASSLRLAGEETQYF
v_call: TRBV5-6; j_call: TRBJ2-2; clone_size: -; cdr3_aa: CASSLGSGTGELFF
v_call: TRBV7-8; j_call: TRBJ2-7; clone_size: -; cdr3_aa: CASSQSTSSIPYEQYF
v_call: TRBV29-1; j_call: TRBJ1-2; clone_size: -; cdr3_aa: CSAYGQYYGYTF
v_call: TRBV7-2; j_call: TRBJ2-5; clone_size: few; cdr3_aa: CASSTGLAFVLQETQYF
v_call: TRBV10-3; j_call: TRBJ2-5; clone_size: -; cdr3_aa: CAISNRDTQEETQYF
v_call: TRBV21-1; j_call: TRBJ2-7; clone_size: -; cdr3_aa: CASSPTVGDRRTSGRTEQYF
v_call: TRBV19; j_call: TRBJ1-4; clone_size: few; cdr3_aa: CASRTSGGKNEKLFF
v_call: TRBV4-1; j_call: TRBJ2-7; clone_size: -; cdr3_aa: CASSQEAGASGSYEQYF
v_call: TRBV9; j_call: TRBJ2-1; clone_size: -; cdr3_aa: CASSAPMRNEQFF
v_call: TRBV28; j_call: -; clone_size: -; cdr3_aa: CASSFAQGGSYEQYF
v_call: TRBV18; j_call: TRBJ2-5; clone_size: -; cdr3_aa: CASKGQGETQYF
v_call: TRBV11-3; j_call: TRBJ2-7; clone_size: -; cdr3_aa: CASSAAGEGSYEQYF
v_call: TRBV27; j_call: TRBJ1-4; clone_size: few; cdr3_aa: CASSSTGMTEKLFF
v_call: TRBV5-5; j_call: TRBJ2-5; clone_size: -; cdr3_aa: CASATGASAQETQYF
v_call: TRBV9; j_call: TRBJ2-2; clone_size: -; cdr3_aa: CASSPRLAETGELFF
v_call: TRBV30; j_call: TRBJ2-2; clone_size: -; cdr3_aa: CAWSRDRFVAELFF
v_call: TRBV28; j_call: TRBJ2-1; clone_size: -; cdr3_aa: CASSTQGGSSYNEQFF
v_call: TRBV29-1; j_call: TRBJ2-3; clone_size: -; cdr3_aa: CSVDRHTLTDTQYF
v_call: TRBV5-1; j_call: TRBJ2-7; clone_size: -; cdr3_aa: CASAPAGGKTYEQYF
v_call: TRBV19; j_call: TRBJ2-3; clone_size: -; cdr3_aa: CASSMGLAGFTDTQYF
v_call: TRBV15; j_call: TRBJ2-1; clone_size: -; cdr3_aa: CATSRVGGVFGEQFF
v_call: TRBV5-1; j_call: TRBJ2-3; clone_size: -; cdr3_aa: CASSQTATADTQYF
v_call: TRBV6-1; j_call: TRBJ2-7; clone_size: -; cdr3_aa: CASSEGPTGGGYEQYF
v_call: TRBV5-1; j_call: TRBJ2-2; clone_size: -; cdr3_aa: CASSDGTPITGELFF